This T cell receptor beta chain originates from a study of T cell repertoires in cytomegalovirus infection. Whole-study findings and limits: HLA-C-restricted, CMV-specific TCR beta clonotypes were dominant ex vivo.

As concerns this clonotype: No antigen is known for it.

A single record per CDR3 protein comes from TCRdb applying MiXCR to the reads. The table includes almost 300,000 distinct CDR3 sequences, 8% to 10% detected once. The CDR3 extends over 18 amino acids. Germline lookup yields CDR1 SEHNR and CDR2 FQNEAQ (reference sequence). V dropped 5 bases and J dropped 1; count of bases not matched to a gene: 16. The sequenced material came from PBMCs. The rearrangement joins TRBV7-9 to TRBJ1-1; 7 bases agree with TRBD1. The sequence was obtained from a human donor in good health (CMV status not recorded). Some clones in this sample may be carry-over from other donors' samples. The CDR3 reads CASSTQTGSLRGNTEAFF. For the CDR3, the DNA is TGTGCCAGCAGCACCCAGACAGGGAGTCTCCGGGGGAACACTGAAGCTTTCTTT.